One and the same sample provided the 25 T cell receptor beta chains below, sequenced in a study of monozygotic twins with inflammatory bowel disease. TCRdb derives one entry per CDR3 protein from the 5' RACE reads, leaving out DNA. This sample's table has about 150,000 distinct CDR3 sequences. Source material: blood. All receptors come from a human donor with ulcerative colitis or Crohn's disease, or a healthy co-twin of an affected twin (not recorded which).

The chain recombines TRBV12-3 or TRBV12-4 with TRBJ1-2; TCRdb proposes TRBD1, but this gene call is untestable without DNA. This CDR3 is built from 14 residues. The CDR3 sequence is CASSSSPGDYGYTF.

The chain joins TRBV28 to TRBJ2-1; without DNA, the TCRdb call of TRBD1 cannot be checked. CDR1 MDHEN and CDR2 SYDVKM come from the germline V gene. CDR3 length: 16 residues. The CDR3 protein is CASTDRAGQGPYEQFF.

This sequence joins TRBV18 and TRBJ2-2. The CDR3 runs to 14 residues. CDR1 KGHSH and CDR2 LQKENI come from the germline V gene. CDR3 region: CASSPYDSTGELFF.

The genes are TRBV4-1 and TRBJ1-4. The CDR3 has 14 amino acids. Germline CDR1 is MGHRA and CDR2 is YSYEKL. The CDR3 loop is CASSPFGVNEKLFF.

The chain employs TRBV24-1 and TRBJ2-7; the TRBD1 assignment by TCRdb is unverifiable without DNA. The CDR3 is 13 amino acids. Germline CDR1 is KGHDR and CDR2 is SFDVKD. CDR3 amino acids: CATSQGSAYEQYF.

The CDR3 reads CASSLGPGTEAFF. V usage is TRBV12-3 or TRBV12-4 and J usage is TRBJ1-1; TCRdb lists TRBD1, though no DNA is available to test this call. The CDR3 consists of 13 residues.

The genes are TRBV19 and TRBJ1-5; without DNA, the TCRdb call of TRBD1 cannot be checked. The CDR3 has 21 residues. CDR1 and CDR2 (germline): LNHDA, SQIVND (reference sequence). The CDR3 loop reads CASSTTIIQGARTYSNQPQHF.

This chain joins TRBV5-1 and TRBJ1-1; there is no DNA to check the TCRdb D call of TRBD1. The CDR3 spans 14 residues. Germline V CDR1 and CDR2: SGHRS, YFSETQ. This chain's CDR3 is CAIRSTGTSTEAFF.

The chain employs TRBV6-5 and TRBJ2-7; TCRdb designates TRBD1, a call that cannot be tested without DNA. The CDR3 is made up of 13 amino acids. Per the germline V gene, CDR1 is MNHEY and CDR2 is SVGAGI. CDR3 amino acids: CASSQDSYGEQYF.

The chain has TRBV9 and TRBJ2-1; TCRdb outputs TRBD2, but without DNA this stays unchecked. CDR1 is SGDLS, CDR2 YYNGEE, per germline. CDR3 length: 17 residues. This chain's CDR3 is CASSVAPGLAGDNEQFF. The variable domain in full, with the rest retrieved from reference TRBV9 and TRBJ2-1, is DSGVTQTPKHLITATGQRVTLRCSPRSGDLSVYWYQQSLDQGLQFLIQYYNGEERAKGNILERFSAQQFPDLHSELNLSSLELGDSALYFCASSVAPGLAGDNEQFFGPGTRLTVL.

The V and J genes are TRBV7-9 and TRBJ1-1; the D gene TCRdb calls, TRBD1, cannot be checked with no DNA. Per the germline V gene, CDR1 is SEHNR and CDR2 is FQNEAQ (reference sequence). The CDR3 covers 14 residues. This chain's CDR3 is CASSSIPGNTEAFF.

CDR3 residues: CASSPPSGFTDTQYF. This rearrangement joins TRBV18 to TRBJ2-3; TCRdb's D gene call, TRBD2, goes unchecked for lack of DNA. Per the germline V gene, CDR1 is KGHSH and CDR2 is LQKENI. The CDR3 contains 15 residues.

The gene calls are TRBV5-1 and TRBJ2-5; TCRdb lists TRBD2, though no DNA is available to test this call. Germline V gene sequence: CDR1 SGHRS, CDR2 YFSETQ. The CDR3 has 15 amino acids. CDR3 sequence reads: CASSLVGLGSETQYF.

The chain joins TRBV24-1 to TRBJ1-2. Germline loops: CDR1 KGHDR, CDR2 SFDVKD. The CDR3 is 15 amino acids. CDR3 sequence: CATSDLHGGDYGYTF.

The genes are TRBV5-5 and TRBJ2-5; TCRdb reports TRBD2, a call that lacks DNA to check it against. Germline-derived CDR1 and CDR2 are SGHKS and YYEKEE (reference sequence). The CDR3 runs 16 residues. The CDR3 reads CASSFELAEELETQYF.

The J gene is TRBJ2-7, the V gene TRBV7-2; TCRdb designates TRBD2, a call that cannot be tested without DNA. The V gene's germline CDR1 is SGHTA and CDR2 FQGNSA. The CDR3 covers 15 residues. CDR3 sequence: CASSPLGLAGVASFF.

The rearrangement joins TRBV5-4 to TRBJ2-7; TCRdb outputs TRBD1, but without DNA this stays unchecked. Germline CDR1 reads SGHNT; CDR2 reads YYREEE (reference sequence). The CDR3 spans 14 residues. CDR3 amino acids: CASSSPDTKYEQYF.

The chain carries TRBV20-1 and TRBJ2-2; the TCRdb call, TRBD1, lacks DNA for checking. In germline, CDR1 is DFQATT, CDR2 SNEGSKA (reference sequence). The CDR3 sequence is 14 residues long. CDR3 amino acids: CSARGPRATGGLFF.

The chain has TRBV5-1 and TRBJ2-1; TCRdb's D call, TRBD2, is unchecked because there is no DNA. The CDR3 contains 16 residues. Germline CDR1 SGHRS, CDR2 YFSETQ. The CDR3 spells CASSSLGGVGYNEQFF.

The chain couples TRBV6-2 or TRBV6-3 to TRBJ2-1; the TCRdb call, TRBD2, lacks DNA for checking. The CDR3 sequence is 15 residues long. Germline V gene lookup returns CDR1 MNHEY and CDR2 SVGEGT. This CDR3 is CASSYGTSGPNEQFF.

CDR3: CASSWGYRYEQYF. The rearrangement joins TRBV5-6 to TRBJ2-7; TCRdb returns TRBD1, unconfirmable since there is no DNA. Germline V gives CDR1 SGHDT, CDR2 YYEEEE. CDR3 length: 13 residues.

The chain joins TRBV20-1 to TRBJ2-7; checking the TCRdb D call of TRBD1 is not possible without DNA. Germline loops: CDR1 DFQATT, CDR2 SNEGSKA (reference sequence). The CDR3 consists of 14 residues. The chain's CDR3 is CSANGGRMSYEQYF.

This chain joins TRBV5-6 and TRBJ2-7; the D gene TCRdb calls, TRBD2, cannot be checked with no DNA. The germline V gene encodes CDR1 SGHDT and CDR2 YYEEEE. This CDR3 is 15 amino acids long. The CDR3 is CASSLNPPGYYEQYF. The whole variable domain, remainder taken from reference TRBV5-6 and TRBJ2-7, is DAGVTQSPTHLIKTRGQQVTLRCSPKSGHDTVSWYQQALGQGPQFIFQYYEEEERQRGNFPDRFSGHQFPNYSSELNVNALLLGDSALYLCASSLNPPGYYEQYFGPGTRLTVT.

This rearrangement joins TRBV5-1 to TRBJ2-7. Germline V lookup: CDR1 SGHRS, CDR2 YFSETQ. The CDR3 is 14 amino acids. Here the CDR3 reads CASSLGSVDHEQYF.

V usage is TRBV28 and J usage is TRBJ1-1; TCRdb outputs TRBD1, but without DNA this stays unchecked. Germline values: CDR1 MDHEN, CDR2 SYDVKM. The CDR3 is 16 residues long. The CDR3 loop reads CASSIWTGVLNTEAFF.